The sequence of this T cell receptor beta chain was determined in a study of CD8 T cells in ankylosing spondylitis. The germline V gene encodes CDR1 SEHNR and CDR2 FQNEAQ (reference sequence). With V trimmed by 5 bases and J by 0 bases, 9 bases remained unmatched. The CDR3 extends over 18 amino acids. General study points: Reportedly, significant enrichment of disease-linked clones occurred in matched ankylosing spondylitis synovial fluid.

TCRdb reanalysed the 5' RACE reads using MiXCR and keeps one entry per CDR3 protein. Here the sample spans 200,000 or so distinct CDR3 sequences, about 20% being singletons. This clonotype was observed at least ten times. The antigen is not known. The chain has TRBV7-9 and TRBJ2-6; the match to TRBD2 covers 8 bases. Sequencing input: blood, either unsorted or a sorted T cell fraction (not recorded which). The clonotype was recovered from a male donor aged 5-30 years with ankylosing spondylitis or in good health (not recorded which). In nucleotides, the CDR3 is TGTGCCAGCAGCCCAACTAGCGGAGAGAGCTCTGGGGCCAACGTCCTGACTTTC. Protein product: CASSPTSGESSGANVLTF.